This TCR beta chain stems from a study of CD8+CD57+ T cells in acquired aplastic anemia. The overall study: Sorted CD4+ and CD8+ cells yielded around 3.2 ug of DNA on average.

Genomic DNA acted as the template from which TCR beta VDJ combination and CDR3 sequence profiling were carried out. MiXCR, applied by TCRdb to the reads, yields one record per CDR3 protein. Of 250,000 to 300,000 distinct CDR3 sequences in the sample, approximately 57% were seen once. Of note for this clonotype: The antigen is not known.

Findings and limits, study-wide: Patients shared approximately 30 CD8+ CDR3 sequences with controls.

Flow cytometry had shown expanded CD8+CD57+ cells in the patients chosen for sequencing. Patients were therapy-naive when their blood was sampled. The source material was sorted CD4+, CD8+, or CD8+CD57+ T cells (not recorded which) from PBMCs. This sequence originates from a human donor with aplastic anemia.

The CDR3 loop reads CSAREDLNTEAFF. As DNA, the CDR3 is TGCAGTGCTAGGGAAGATCTGAACACTGAAGCTTTCTTT. The rearrangement joins TRBV20-1 to TRBJ1-1, with D unclear. Per germline, CDR1 DFQATT and CDR2 SNEGSKA (reference sequence). This CDR3 is 13 amino acids long. V dropped 3 bases and J dropped 0 bases, with 8 bases sitting between them.